The clone carrying this T cell receptor beta chain has only a few counts. The antigen remains unidentified. This entry belongs to a study of OX40 agonist ivuxolimab in advanced cancers. Study-level background: Patients were treated with ivuxolimab, an agonistic anti-OX40 (CD134) antibody. Hepatocellular carcinoma, melanoma, renal cell or head and neck cancer was diagnosed in the dose-escalation patients.

The CDR3 is 14 amino acids. Trimming left V 5 bases short and J 7 bases short, with 15 bases between. CDR1 MGHRA and CDR2 YSYEKL come from the germline V gene. This table comes from immunoSEQ multiplex PCR, and its TCRdb copy is limited to in-frame clones, with some not included. The repertoire includes 100,000 or so clones, approximately 85% of them detected once, and 3% to 4% sits in the top ten. Broader study findings: The authors did not determine the antigen specificity of the expanded peripheral T cells. Normalized T-cell clonal expansion was also low in some nonresponders.

The TCR was taken from an adult with an advanced solid tumor such as melanoma, head and neck, liver or kidney cancer. The chain employs TRBV4-1 and TRBJ1-3; tentative D call: TRBD1 (5 bases). The input for sequencing was CD4+ or CD8+ T cells sorted from blood, taken in a trial of the OX40 agonist ivuxolimab. The CDR3, as DNA: TGCGCCAGCAGCAAAGGGGTTCTCGGGAACACCATATATTTT. Protein sequence: CASSKGVLGNTIYF.